This TCR beta chain was obtained from a study of metastatic and nonmetastatic thyroid tumors. Study-level information: Across peripheral blood and tumor or nodule tissue samples taken from malignant and benign thyroid patients, the repertoires were compared with one another. Study-wide points: Reported TCR beta diversity, measured in blood and tumor, was significantly higher for malignant thyroid tumors than for benign nodules.

How the authors handled the data: A classifier of distant metastasis in papillary thyroid cancer was built from CDR3 differences (across clinicopathological groups). TCRdb re-called the PCR reads with MiXCR. The authors' filters were not applied to this entry. The table shows 20,000 to 25,000 clones, with approximately 16% occurring only once. Every patient was untreated before thyroid surgery. This clone was counted many times. As yet, its antigen is unknown. The receptor's source is a male donor with papillary thyroid cancer or a benign thyroid nodule (not recorded which). Some clones in this sample may be carry-over from other donors' samples. Material for sequencing was blood.

The CDR3 DNA reads TGTGCCAGCAGCCCAAGACAGGGCGTGGACAATGAGCAGTTCTTC. Residues: CASSPRQGVDNEQFF. The rearrangement joins TRBV5-5 to TRBJ2-1, with 7 bases matching TRBD1. With 4 bases clipped from V and 5 bases from J, the junction kept 9 bases outside the gene matches. The CDR3 consists of 15 residues. Germline V gives CDR1 SGHKS, CDR2 YYEKEE (reference sequence).